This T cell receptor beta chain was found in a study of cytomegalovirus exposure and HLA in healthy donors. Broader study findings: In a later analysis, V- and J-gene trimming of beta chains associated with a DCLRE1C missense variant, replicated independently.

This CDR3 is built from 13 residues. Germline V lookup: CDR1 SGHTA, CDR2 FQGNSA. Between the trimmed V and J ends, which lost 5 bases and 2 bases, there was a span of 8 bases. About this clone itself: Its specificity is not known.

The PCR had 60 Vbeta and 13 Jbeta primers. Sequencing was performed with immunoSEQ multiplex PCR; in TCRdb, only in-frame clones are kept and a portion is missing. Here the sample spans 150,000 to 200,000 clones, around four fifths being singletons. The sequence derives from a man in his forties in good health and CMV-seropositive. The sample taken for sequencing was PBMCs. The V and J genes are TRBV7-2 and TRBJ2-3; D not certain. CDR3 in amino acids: CASSPSFTDTQYF. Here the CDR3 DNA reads TGTGCCAGCAGCCCCTCCTTCACAGATACGCAGTATTTT.